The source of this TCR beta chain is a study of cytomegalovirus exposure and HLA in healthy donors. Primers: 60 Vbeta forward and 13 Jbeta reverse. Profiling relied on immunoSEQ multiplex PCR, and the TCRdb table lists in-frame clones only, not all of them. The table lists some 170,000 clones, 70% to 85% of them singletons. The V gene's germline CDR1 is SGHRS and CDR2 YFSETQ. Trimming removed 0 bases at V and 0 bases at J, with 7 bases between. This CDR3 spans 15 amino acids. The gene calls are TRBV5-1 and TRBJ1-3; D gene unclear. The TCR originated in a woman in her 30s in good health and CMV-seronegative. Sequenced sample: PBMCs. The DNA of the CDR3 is TGCGCCAGCAGCTTGGGAAGCCCCTCTGGAAACACCATATATTTT. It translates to CASSLGSPSGNTIYF.